Listed here are 32 T cell receptor beta chains from one sample, sequenced in a study of vaccination and CD4 T cells after COVID-19. What these receptors recognize is not known. The Oncomine TCR Beta short-read assay sequenced DNA from cultured CD4+ T cells. TCRdb analysed the PCR reads with MiXCR anew, one entry per CDR3 protein. Counted here are 14,000 or so distinct CDR3 sequences, about 21% occurring once; the ten biggest clones make up roughly 15%. Treatment noted: roughly nine-day PBMC culture with coronavirus spike peptide pools or control peptides (ViraFEST assay). The sample was cultured CD4+ T cells from blood. Receptors originate from a human donor with COVID-19.

In this sample, this clonotype turned up a few times. The chain combines TRBV7-2 with TRBJ2-3; D may be TRBD2 (7 bases). The V end lost 0 bases, the J end lost 4 bases, and 20 bases lay between the germline ends. The germline CDR1 and CDR2 sequences are SGHTA and FQGNSA. CDR3 size: 18 residues. The CDR3 DNA reads as TGTGCCAGCAGCTTAGCGTTCGGCGGGGGCGGGTTCCCAGATACGCAGTATTTT. It is translated as CASSLAFGGGGFPDTQYF.

The chain carries TRBV11-3 and TRBJ2-7, with D unresolved. Germline V gene lookup returns CDR1 SGHNT and CDR2 YENEEA. Between the trimmed V and J ends, which lost 7 bases and 4 bases, there was a span of 14 bases. The CDR3 covers 13 residues. The CDR3 coding sequence is TGTGCCAGCACCCACATCCCTGGGTACGAGCAGTACTTC. Encoded protein: CASTHIPGYEQYF.

This clonotype was counted a few times. The J gene is TRBJ1-2, the V gene TRBV7-9; no clear D gene. The CDR3 runs 12 residues. V was clipped by 3 bases and J by 6 bases, with 8 bases between them. Germline lookup yields CDR1 SEHNR and CDR2 FQNEAQ (reference sequence). The CDR3 bases are TGTGCCAGCAGCTTTTCCGGGGATGGCTACACCTTC. Its protein product is CASSFSGDGYTF.

J is TRBJ1-2 and V is TRBV5-1, with 7 bases identical to TRBD1. The V gene's germline CDR1 is SGHRS and CDR2 YFSETQ. The CDR3 totals 14 residues. V lost 7 bases and J lost 3; bases outside the gene matches: 9. The CDR3 DNA reads as TGCGCCAGCTCCTCCACCGGGACAGACTATGGCTACACCTTC. It yields the protein CASSSTGTDYGYTF.

V gene TRBV7-9 combines with J gene TRBJ1-2; the D gene is possibly TRBD1 (6 bases). Germline V CDR1 and CDR2: SEHNR, FQNEAQ (reference sequence). CDR3 length equals 14 residues. V lost 5 bases, J lost 4 bases, and 14 bases lay in between. The chain's CDR3 is CASSPPDRSYGYTF. The CDR3 nucleotides read TGTGCCAGCAGCCCCCCCGACAGGAGCTATGGCTACACCTTC. Supplemented by reference TRBV7-9 and TRBJ1-2, the full variable domain reads DTGVSQNPRHKITKRGQNVTFRCDPISEHNRLYWYRQTLGQGPEFLTYFQNEAQLEKSRLLSDRFSAERPKGSFSTLEIQRTEQGDSAMYLCASSPPDRSYGYTFGSGTRLTVV.

The chain couples TRBV18 to TRBJ1-4; D uncertain. V gave up 4 bases and J gave up 11 bases, with 14 bases separating them. The CDR3 totals 13 residues. The germline V gene encodes CDR1 KGHSH and CDR2 LQKENI. This chain's CDR3 is CASSRESGEKLFF. CDR3 DNA sequence: TGTGCCAGCTCACGGGAAAGCGGTGAGAAACTGTTTTTT.

This clonotype is medium-sized by share. The V call is TRBV30, the J call TRBJ2-2; a possible D gene is TRBD1 (6 bases). The ends were cut back, 5 bases at V and 8 bases at J, with 15 bases in the middle. Germline CDR1 GTSNPN, CDR2 SVGIG (reference sequence). The CDR3 covers 13 residues. CDR3 DNA: TGTGCCTGGGGGACAAGGGTATGGGGGGAGCTGTTTTTT. Translating gives CAWGTRVWGELFF.

V gene TRBV11-2 combines with J gene TRBJ1-2; 9 nucleotides agree with TRBD1. Germline V lookup: CDR1 SGHAT, CDR2 FQNNGV. Trimming took 5 bases from V and 8 from J; bases not matched to a gene: 24. This CDR3 is built from 19 residues. The CDR3 region is CASSGRTGVDPGGVGGYTF. CDR3 nucleotide sequence: TGTGCCAGCAGCGGAAGGACAGGGGTCGACCCTGGGGGAGTTGGGGGCTACACCTTC. The whole variable domain, filled in from reference TRBV11-2 and TRBJ1-2, reads EAGVAQSPRYKIIEKRQSVAFWCNPISGHATLYWYQQILGQGPKLLIQFQNNGVVDDSQLPKDRFSAERLKGVDSTLKIQPAKLEDSAVYLCASSGRTGVDPGGVGGYTFGSGTRLTVV.

This clonotype was detected a few times. The rearrangement links TRBV6-1 to TRBJ2-5; 8 positions agree with TRBD2. V trimming: 6 bases; J trimming: 2 bases; junction bases outside the gene matches: 8. CDR3 length equals 15 residues. Germline assignment: CDR1 MNHNS and CDR2 SASEGT. The CDR3 is CASSRGGTSQETQYF. The CDR3 bases are TGTGCCAGCAGCCGCGGGGGGACGTCACAAGAGACCCAGTACTTC.

By its share, this clonotype is medium-sized. The chain carries TRBV20-1 and TRBJ1-6, with a tentative D call TRBD1 (6 bases). The germline V gene has CDR1 DFQATT and CDR2 SNEGSKA (reference sequence). There are 14 residues in the CDR3. Trimming cost V 7 bases and J 9 bases, with 19 bases left between them. CDR3 loop: CSGLPAGAGSPLHF. CDR3 DNA: TGCAGTGGTCTGCCCGCAGGGGCTGGTTCACCCCTCCACTTT.

In this sample, this clonotype is medium-sized. The chain couples TRBV20-1 to TRBJ1-5; D perhaps matches TRBD1 (5 bases). The V gene's germline CDR1 is DFQATT and CDR2 SNEGSKA (reference sequence). V was trimmed by 6 bases and J by 5 bases, leaving 11 bases between them. The length of the CDR3 is 12 residues. The CDR3 region is CSAKVGDQPQHF. The DNA for the CDR3 is TGCAGTGCGAAGGTGGGGGATCAGCCCCAGCATTTT.

This clonotype is categorized as medium-sized. The chain couples TRBV7-9 to TRBJ1-2; D is uncertain. The germline V and J ends were trimmed by 6 bases and 0 bases, with 8 bases remaining between them. From germline, CDR1 is SEHNR and CDR2 FQNEAQ (reference sequence). CDR3 size: 13 residues. In nucleotides, the CDR3 is TGTGCCAGCAGTCCACAGACTAACTATGGCTACACCTTC. Residues: CASSPQTNYGYTF.

This chain uses TRBV6-1 with TRBJ2-7, with D maybe TRBD2 (6 bases). Per germline, CDR1 MNHNS and CDR2 SASEGT. V lost 8 bases, J lost 3 bases, and 14 bases lay in between. CDR3 size: 13 residues. CDR3 DNA: TGTGCCAGCCGCGGGGCGCGGATCTACGAGCAGTACTTC. It is translated as CASRGARIYEQYF.

In this sample, this clonotype is medium-sized. The chain employs TRBV7-2 and TRBJ1-2; TRBD1 is a possible D gene (5 bases). The CDR3 runs to 15 residues. The V gene lost 4 bases and the J gene lost 6 bases, with 18 bases spanning the gap. Germline lookup yields CDR1 SGHTA and CDR2 FQGNSA. The CDR3 region is CASSSFAGALNGYTF. The CDR3 DNA sequence: TGTGCCAGCAGCTCCTTTGCTGGGGCCCTTAATGGCTACACCTTC.

This clonotype was seen only a few times. V and J are TRBV14 and TRBJ1-4; TRBD1 aligns across 7 bases. Germline CDR1 reads SGHDN; CDR2 reads FVKESK. V trimming: 4 bases; J trimming: 8 bases; junction bases outside the gene matches: 7. The CDR3 is made up of 14 amino acids. CDR3 residues: CASSRDSFGEKLFF. CDR3 DNA: TGTGCCAGCAGCCGGGACAGTTTTGGGGAAAAACTGTTTTTT.

This chain uses TRBV7-8 with TRBJ1-3, with D perhaps matching TRBD1 (5 bases). Germline CDR1 reads SGHVS; CDR2 reads FQNEAQ. The ends were cut back, 4 bases at V and 0 bases at J, with 16 bases in the middle. The CDR3 has 17 residues. The chain's CDR3 is CASSSALRGGSGNTIYF. The DNA of the CDR3 is TGTGCCAGCAGCTCAGCGCTCCGGGGCGGCTCTGGAAACACCATATATTTT.

This clonotype has a handful of counts. The CDR3 is CSARDPSSGGEYEQYF. Here the CDR3 DNA reads TGCAGTGCTAGAGACCCCTCTAGCGGGGGGGAGTACGAGCAGTACTTC. The genes are TRBV20-1 and TRBJ2-7; TRBD2 matches 12 bases. This CDR3 is 16 amino acids long. Germline V gene sequence: CDR1 DFQATT, CDR2 SNEGSKA (reference sequence). V dropped 0 bases and J dropped 4; count of bases not matched to a gene: 7.

In its sample, this clonotype was seen a few times. The chain recombines TRBV6-1 with TRBJ1-2; D gene uncertain. The V gene's germline CDR1 is MNHNS and CDR2 SASEGT. The CDR3 runs to 13 residues. V was shortened by 10 bases and J by 5 bases, with 17 bases between the two germline ends. This chain's CDR3 is CATTGRGTYGYTF. The CDR3 DNA reads TGTGCCACTACCGGCCGCGGAACATATGGCTACACCTTC.

The chain recombines TRBV2 with TRBJ1-1; 7 positions agree with TRBD1. The V gene end was trimmed by 6 bases and the J gene end by 4 bases; junction bases not matched to a gene: 11. Germline V gives CDR1 SNHLY, CDR2 FYNNEI. The CDR3 totals 15 residues. The CDR3 region has the DNA TGTGCCAGCAGGGACTCCAGGGGGGCTACCACTGAAGCTTTCTTT. Translated, it gives CASRDSRGATTEAFF. Combining the CDR3 with reference TRBV2 and TRBJ1-1 gives the whole variable domain EPEVTQTPSHQVTQMGQEVILRCVPISNHLYFYWYRQILGQKVEFLVSFYNNEISEKSEIFDDQFSVERPDGSNFTLKIRSTKLEDSAMYFCASRDSRGATTEAFFGQGTRLTVV.

This chain joins TRBV5-1 and TRBJ2-5; D is uncertain. Germline CDR1 reads SGHRS; CDR2 reads YFSETQ. This CDR3 has 13 residues. The ends were cut back, 1 base at V and 3 bases at J, with 7 bases in the middle. The CDR3 nucleotides are TGCGCCAGCAGCTTGACTACTAAAGAGACCCAGTACTTC. It specifies CASSLTTKETQYF.

V is TRBV4-2 and J is TRBJ2-7; 8 bases align to TRBD2. V shed 3 bases, J shed 0 bases, and the junction held 7 bases outside the gene matches. CDR1 is LGHNA and CDR2 is YNFKEQ in the germline V gene. CDR3 length: 16 amino acids. The CDR3 spells CASSHPTAGGSYEQYF. The CDR3 DNA reads as TGTGCCAGCAGCCACCCTACCGCGGGGGGCTCCTACGAGCAGTACTTC.

The V and J genes are TRBV5-4 and TRBJ1-2; TRBD1 might be the D (6 bases). V was pared by 0 bases and J by 2 bases, with 8 bases between. This CDR3 region has 14 residues. CDR1 is SGHNT, CDR2 YYREEE, per germline (reference sequence). CDR3 region: CASSLADRNYGYTF. In DNA, the CDR3 is TGTGCCAGCAGCTTGGCCGACAGGAACTATGGCTACACCTTC.

The CDR3 loop reads CSARVQRGSIGELFF. CDR3 sequence (DNA): TGCAGTGCTAGAGTCCAGCGGGGGTCAATCGGGGAGCTGTTTTTT. This sequence joins TRBV20-1 and TRBJ2-2; TRBD2 aligns across 8 bases. The CDR3 extends over 15 amino acids. V was clipped by 1 base and J by 7 bases; unmatched bases: 8. Germline values: CDR1 DFQATT, CDR2 SNEGSKA (reference sequence).

The rearrangement uses TRBV6-1 and TRBJ1-5; no definite D call. Trimming cost V 11 bases and J 9 bases, with 14 bases left between them. The CDR3 is made up of 11 amino acids. Germline V gives CDR1 MNHNS, CDR2 SASEGT. The CDR3 spells CAAGFRWPQHF. CDR3 nucleotides: TGTGCCGCGGGGTTTCGGTGGCCCCAGCATTTT.

This clonotype was observed a handful of times. The chain employs TRBV2 and TRBJ1-6; D unresolved. Looked up from germline, CDR1 is SNHLY and CDR2 is FYNNEI. The V end lost 6 bases, the J end lost 5 bases, and 14 bases lay between the germline ends. This CDR3 has 15 residues. The CDR3, as DNA: TGTGCCAGCAGGGCTTCCGGGATAAATAATTCACCCCTCCACTTT. The encoded protein is CASRASGINNSPLHF.

The genes are TRBV27 and TRBJ1-4; D not certain. Trimming removed 3 bases from V and 5 bases from J, with 10 bases in between. CDR3 length: 14 residues. Germline values: CDR1 MNHEY, CDR2 SMNVEV (reference sequence). The CDR3: CASSFLGFNEKLFF. The CDR3 DNA reads as TGTGCCAGCAGTTTCTTGGGGTTCAATGAAAAACTGTTTTTT.

This clonotype is categorized as medium-sized. The J gene is TRBJ1-5, the V gene TRBV27; D might be TRBD1 (5 bases). Germline CDR1 MNHEY, CDR2 SMNVEV (reference sequence). Trimming took 4 bases from V and 3 from J, leaving 10 bases between them. The CDR3 consists of 14 residues. The CDR3 nucleotides read TGTGCCAGCAGTTCGGGACTGATCAATCAGCCCCAGCATTTT. It yields the protein CASSSGLINQPQHF.

This clonotype was seen only a few times. The chain joins TRBV5-6 to TRBJ1-1; D call uncertain. V was cut by 0 bases and J by 0 bases, with 9 bases left in between. The germline gives CDR1 SGHDT, CDR2 YYEEEE. The CDR3 consists of 15 residues. The CDR3 bases are TGTGCCAGCAGCTTGGGCCCGTACATGAACACTGAAGCTTTCTTT. It encodes CASSLGPYMNTEAFF.

This chain connects TRBV6-1 to TRBJ2-7, with 7 bases that match TRBD2. CDR1 and CDR2 from the germline V gene are MNHNS and SASEGT. The CDR3 is 14 residues long. The J segment lost 1 base and the V segment lost 1 base, leaving 1 base of the junction unmatched. Here the CDR3 reads CASSEGGGSYEQYF. The CDR3 DNA reads as TGTGCCAGCAGTGAAGGGGGGGGGTCCTACGAGCAGTACTTC.

The V gene is TRBV28, the J gene TRBJ2-2; D ambiguous. With 4 bases removed from V and 5 bases from J, the gap between germline ends came to 5 bases. The CDR3 totals 12 residues. Germline CDR1 reads MDHEN; CDR2 reads SYDVKM. DNA for the CDR3: TGTGCCAGCAGTTCTAATACCGGGGAGCTGTTTTTT. Protein product: CASSSNTGELFF.

Only a few counts were recorded for this clonotype. The genes are TRBV14 and TRBJ2-7; D might be TRBD1 (5 bases). V was clipped by 1 base and J by 7 bases, with 11 bases between them. CDR3 length: 13 amino acids. Germline V gene lookup returns CDR1 SGHDN and CDR2 FVKESK. CDR3 sequence (DNA): TGTGCCAGCAGCCAAGTTCAGGGTCAAGAGCAGTACTTC. This gives the protein CASSQVQGQEQYF. The complete variable domain, with remaining parts taken from reference TRBV14 and TRBJ2-7, reads EAGVTQFPSHSVIEKGQTVTLRCDPISGHDNLYWYRRVMGKEIKFLLHFVKESKQDESGMPNNRFLAERTGGTYSTLKVQPAELEDSGVYFCASSQVQGQEQYFGPGTRLTVT.

The chain links TRBV15 to TRBJ2-7; TRBD1 aligns across 8 bases. Germline trimming cut 4 bases from V and 5 bases from J; bases unmatched to any gene: 4. Per germline, CDR1 LNHNV and CDR2 YYDKDF (reference sequence). There are 13 residues in the CDR3. CDR3 bases: TGTGCCACCAGCACAAGACAGGGGAACGAGCAGTACTTC. Residues: CATSTRQGNEQYF.